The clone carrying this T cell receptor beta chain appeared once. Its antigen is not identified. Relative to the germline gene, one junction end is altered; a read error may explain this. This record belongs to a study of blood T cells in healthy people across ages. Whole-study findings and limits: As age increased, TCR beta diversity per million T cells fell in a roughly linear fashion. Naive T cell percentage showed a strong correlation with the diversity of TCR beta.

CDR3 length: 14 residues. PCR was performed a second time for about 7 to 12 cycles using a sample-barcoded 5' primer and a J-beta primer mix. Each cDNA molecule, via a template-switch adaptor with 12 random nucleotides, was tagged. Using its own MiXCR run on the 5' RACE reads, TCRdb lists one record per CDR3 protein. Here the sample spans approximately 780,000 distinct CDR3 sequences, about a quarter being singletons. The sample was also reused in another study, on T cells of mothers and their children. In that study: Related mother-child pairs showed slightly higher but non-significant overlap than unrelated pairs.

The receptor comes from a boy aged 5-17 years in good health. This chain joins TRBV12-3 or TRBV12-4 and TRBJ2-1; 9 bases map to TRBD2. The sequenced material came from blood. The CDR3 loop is CASSLAGFGGEQFF. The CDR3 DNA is TGTGCCAGCAGTCTAGCGGGGTTTGGGGGGGAGCAGTTCTTC.